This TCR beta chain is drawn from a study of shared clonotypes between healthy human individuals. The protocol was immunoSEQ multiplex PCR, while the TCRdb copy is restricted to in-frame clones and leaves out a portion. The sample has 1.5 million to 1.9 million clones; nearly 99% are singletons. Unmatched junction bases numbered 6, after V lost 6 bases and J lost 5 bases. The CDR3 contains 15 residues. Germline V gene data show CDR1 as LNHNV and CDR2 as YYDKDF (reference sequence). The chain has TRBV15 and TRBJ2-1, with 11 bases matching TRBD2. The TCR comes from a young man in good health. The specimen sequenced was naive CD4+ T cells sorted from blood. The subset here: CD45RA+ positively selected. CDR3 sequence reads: CATSKLAGVDNEQFF. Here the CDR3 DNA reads TGTGCCACCAGTAAACTAGCGGGAGTGGACAATGAGCAGTTCTTC.